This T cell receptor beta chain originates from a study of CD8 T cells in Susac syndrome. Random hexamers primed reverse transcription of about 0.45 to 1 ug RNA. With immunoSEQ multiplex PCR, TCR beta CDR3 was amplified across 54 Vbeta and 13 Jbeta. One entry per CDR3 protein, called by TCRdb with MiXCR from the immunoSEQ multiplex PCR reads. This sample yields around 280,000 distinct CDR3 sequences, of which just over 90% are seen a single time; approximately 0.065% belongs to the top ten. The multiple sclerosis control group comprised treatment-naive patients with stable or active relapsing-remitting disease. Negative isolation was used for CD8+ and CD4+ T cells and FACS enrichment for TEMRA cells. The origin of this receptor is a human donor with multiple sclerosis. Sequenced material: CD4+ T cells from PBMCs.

The CDR3 DNA is TGTGCCAGCAGCTTGGATCCGGGGTCAGGCTACGAGCAGTACTTC. Its translation: CASSLDPGSGYEQYF. The chain joins TRBV7-2 to TRBJ2-7; perhaps TRBD2 as D (5 bases). From germline, CDR1 is SGHTA and CDR2 FQGNSA. This CDR3 spans 15 amino acids. Deletions cut 3 bases from V and 3 bases from J, with 15 bases between. The full variable domain, rest sourced from reference TRBV7-2 and TRBJ2-7, is GAGVSQSPSNKVTEKGKDVELRCDPISGHTALYWYRQSLGQGLEFLIYFQGNSAPDKSGLPSDRFSAERTGGSVSTLTIQRTQQEDSAVYLCASSLDPGSGYEQYFGPGTRLTVT.